This T cell receptor beta chain was identified during a study of T cell responses to AZD1222 COVID-19 vaccine. Study-wide background: Investigators merged groups given second doses at roughly 4 or roughly 12 weeks. Study conclusions and caveats: Increased Spike-specific TCR breadth and depth were observed after two AZD1222 doses. Only a handful of AZD1222 recipients were seropositive at baseline.

With regard to this clone: What it binds is unknown.

Trimming took 10 bases from V and 7 from J, leaving 14 bases between them. The CDR3 is made up of 13 amino acids. Germline CDR1 reads ENHRY; CDR2 reads SYGVKD. Profiling relied on immunoSEQ multiplex PCR, and the TCRdb table lists in-frame clones only, not all of them. The repertoire consists of around 130,000 clones, with 70% to 90% occurring once and the leading ten covering roughly 3.8%. This TCR derives from an adult in good health. The sample consisted of peripheral blood, taken on day 0 of AZD1222 vaccination. The V and J genes are TRBV10-3 and TRBJ1-6, with a tentative D call TRBD1 (5 bases). The CDR3 DNA is TGTGCCAACGCCCGGCAGGGAAATTCACCCCTCCACTTT. Its translation is CANARQGNSPLHF.